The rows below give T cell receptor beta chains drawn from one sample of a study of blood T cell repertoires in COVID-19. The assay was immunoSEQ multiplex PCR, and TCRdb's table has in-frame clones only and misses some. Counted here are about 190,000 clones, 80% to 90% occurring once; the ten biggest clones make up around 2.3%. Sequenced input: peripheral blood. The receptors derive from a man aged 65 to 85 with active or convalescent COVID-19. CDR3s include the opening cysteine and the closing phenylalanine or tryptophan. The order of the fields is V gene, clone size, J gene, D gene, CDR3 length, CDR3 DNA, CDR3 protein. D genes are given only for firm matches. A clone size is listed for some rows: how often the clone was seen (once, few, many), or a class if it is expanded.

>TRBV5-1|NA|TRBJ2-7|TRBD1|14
TGCGCCAGCAGTTGGGGGACAGGGGGCTACGAGCAGTACTTC
CASSWGTGGYEQYF
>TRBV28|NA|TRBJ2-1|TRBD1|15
TGTGCCAGCAGTTTCCTGACAGGGACCTACAATGAGCAGTTCTTC
CASSFLTGTYNEQFF
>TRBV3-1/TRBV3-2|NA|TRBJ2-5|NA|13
TGTGCCAGCAGCCAAGCGGGGCAAGAGACCCAGTACTTC
CASSQAGQETQYF
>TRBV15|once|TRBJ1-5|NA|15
TGTGCCACCAGCAGAGTCGGGAGTTTTCCTCAGCCCCAGCATTTT
CATSRVGSFPQPQHF
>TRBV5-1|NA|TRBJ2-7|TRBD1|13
TGCGCCAGCAGCCGGGGACAGAACTACGAGCAGTACTTC
CASSRGQNYEQYF
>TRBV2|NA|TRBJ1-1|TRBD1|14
TGTGCCAGCAGTGACCGGGACAGGGTGGCTGAAGCTTTCTTT
CASSDRDRVAEAFF
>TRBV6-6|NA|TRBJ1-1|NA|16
TGTGCCAGCAGTTACCCCCCCCAGGGATTGAACACTGAAGCTTTCTTT
CASSYPPQGLNTEAFF
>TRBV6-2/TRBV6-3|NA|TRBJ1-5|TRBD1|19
TGTGCCAGCAGTCTCCCCCCCGGGACAGGGCAGTATAGCAATCAGCCCCAGCATTTT
CASSLPPGTGQYSNQPQHF
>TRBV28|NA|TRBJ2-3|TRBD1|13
TGTGCCAGCAGACCACAGGGGACAGATACGCAGTATTTT
CASRPQGTDTQYF
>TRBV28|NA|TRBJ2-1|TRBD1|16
TGTGCCAGCAGTCAACCGGGACAGGGTTTGAGGAATGAGCAGTTCTTC
CASSQPGQGLRNEQFF
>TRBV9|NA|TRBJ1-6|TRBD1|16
TGTGCCAGCAGTCCCGGAGCGGGGACAGGGAATTCACCCCTCCACTTT
CASSPGAGTGNSPLHF
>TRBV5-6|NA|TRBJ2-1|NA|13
TGTGCCAGCAGAGGCAGGGACTACAATGAGCAGTTCTTC
CASRGRDYNEQFF
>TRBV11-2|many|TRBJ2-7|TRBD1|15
TGTGCCAGCAGCTTAGTCGCACAGGGGCTCTACGAGCAGTACTTC
CASSLVAQGLYEQYF
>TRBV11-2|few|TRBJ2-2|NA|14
TGTGCCAGCAGCTTACAGGGTGTCGCCGGGGAGCTGTTTTTT
CASSLQGVAGELFF
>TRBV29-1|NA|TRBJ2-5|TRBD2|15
TGCAGCGTTGGGGCTAGCGGGGGAATCCAAGAGACCCAGTACTTC
CSVGASGGIQETQYF
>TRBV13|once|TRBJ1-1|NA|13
TGTGCCAGCAGCACCACAGAGAACACTGAAGCTTTCTTT
CASSTTENTEAFF
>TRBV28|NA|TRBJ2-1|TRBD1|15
TGTGCCAGCAGTTCCCTGGGACAGGGTGACGATGAGCAGTTCTTC
CASSSLGQGDDEQFF
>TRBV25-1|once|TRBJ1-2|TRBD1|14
TGTGCCAGCAGTGTGACAGGGTGGGACTATGGCTACACCTTC
CASSVTGWDYGYTF
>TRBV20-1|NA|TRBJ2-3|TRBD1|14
TGCAGTGCTAGTTCCACAGGGGGTTCCGATACGCAGTATTTT
CSASSTGGSDTQYF
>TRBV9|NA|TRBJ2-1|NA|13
TGTGCCAGCAGCGGAGGGCACTACAATGAGCAGTTCTTC
CASSGGHYNEQFF
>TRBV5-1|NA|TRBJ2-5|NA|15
TGCGCCAGCAGCCTTCAGACAGGCTCCCAAGAGACCCAGTACTTC
CASSLQTGSQETQYF
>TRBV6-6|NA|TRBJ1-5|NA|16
TGTGCCAGCAGTTACACCCCAGGTGACAGCAATCAGCCCCAGCATTTT
CASSYTPGDSNQPQHF
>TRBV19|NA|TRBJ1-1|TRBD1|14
TGTGCCAGTAGCATAGGGCGCAGGGGGACTGAAGCTTTCTTT
CASSIGRRGTEAFF
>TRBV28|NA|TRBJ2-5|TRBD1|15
TGTGCCAGCAGTCTTCGGCAGGGGGCGTTGGAGACCCAGTACTTC
CASSLRQGALETQYF
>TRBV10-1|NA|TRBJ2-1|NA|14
TGCGCCAGCAGTGAGTCGGGCAGAAACAATGAGCAGTTCTTC
CASSESGRNNEQFF
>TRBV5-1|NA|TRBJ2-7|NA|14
TGCGCCAGCAGCTTTGCAGGGTCCCCATCCGAGCAGTACTTC
CASSFAGSPSEQYF
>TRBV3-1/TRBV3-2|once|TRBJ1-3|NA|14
TGTGCCAGCAGCCTATCACGAGCGGGAAACACCATATATTTT
CASSLSRAGNTIYF
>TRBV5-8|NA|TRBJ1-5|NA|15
TGTGCCAGCAGCTTGGGTCACTTGAGCAATCAGCCCCAGCATTTT
CASSLGHLSNQPQHF
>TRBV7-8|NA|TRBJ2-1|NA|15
TGTGCCAGCAGCTCCCCGGGGATCTCCTACAATGAGCAGTTCTTC
CASSSPGISYNEQFF
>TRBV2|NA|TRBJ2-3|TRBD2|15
TGTGCCAGCAGAGGGTTGACTAGCGGGGCAGATACGCAGTATTTT
CASRGLTSGADTQYF
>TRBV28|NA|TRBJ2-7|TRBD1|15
TGTGCCAGCAGTACCCGGGACAGGGTGTTCTACGAGCAGTACTTC
CASSTRDRVFYEQYF
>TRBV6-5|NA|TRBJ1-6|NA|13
TGTGCCAGCAGTTACCAAGGGGCTTCACCCCTCCACTTT
CASSYQGASPLHF
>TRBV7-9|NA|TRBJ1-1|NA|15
TGTGCCAGCAGCTTAGTATTGGCAGAGAACACTGAAGCTTTCTTT
CASSLVLAENTEAFF
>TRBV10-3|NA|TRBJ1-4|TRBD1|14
TGTGCCATCGGGGACAGCCCAACTAATGAAAAACTGTTTTTT
CAIGDSPTNEKLFF
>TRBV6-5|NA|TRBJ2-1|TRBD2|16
TGTGCCAGCAGTTATTGGGGGGGGAGCTCCTACAATGAGCAGTTCTTC
CASSYWGGSSYNEQFF
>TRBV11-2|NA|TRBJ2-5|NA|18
TGTGCCAGCAGCTTACTAACTATAGGGGGGACAGTTCAAGAGACCCAGTACTTC
CASSLLTIGGTVQETQYF
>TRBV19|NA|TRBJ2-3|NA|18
TGTGCCAGTAGTATCACACCCCGACTGAGCGGACGCACAGATACGCAGTATTTT
CASSITPRLSGRTDTQYF
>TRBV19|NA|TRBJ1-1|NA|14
TGTGCCAGTAGTATCGGGGTCCCTAGCTCTGAAGCTTTCTTT
CASSIGVPSSEAFF
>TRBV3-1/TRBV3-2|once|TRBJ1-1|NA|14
TGTGCCAGCAGCCAAGATAACACAGGCCCCCGGGCTTTCTTT
CASSQDNTGPRAFF
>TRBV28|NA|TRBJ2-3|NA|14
TGTGCCACCACCCCCCCTGGAGGGTCAAATACGCAGTATTTT
CATTPPGGSNTQYF
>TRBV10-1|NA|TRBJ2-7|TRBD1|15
TGCGCCAGCGCCACCTTACAGGGGGTCGACTACGAGCAGTACTTC
CASATLQGVDYEQYF
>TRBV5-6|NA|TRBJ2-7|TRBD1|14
TGTGCCAGCAGCCTGGGACAGCGCTCCTACGAGCAGTACTTC
CASSLGQRSYEQYF
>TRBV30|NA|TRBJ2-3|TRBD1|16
TGTGCCTGGAGCCCGGGGTCAGGGGGTTTCACAGATACGCAGTATTTT
CAWSPGSGGFTDTQYF
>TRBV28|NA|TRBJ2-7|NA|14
TGTGCCAGCAGTCAGGGGAGATTCCCCTACGAGCAGTACTTC
CASSQGRFPYEQYF
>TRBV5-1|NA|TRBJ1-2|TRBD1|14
TGCGCCAGCAGGTTGACCCAGGGGGCTGGGGGCTACACCTTC
CASRLTQGAGGYTF
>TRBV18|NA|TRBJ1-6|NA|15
TGTGCCAGCTCACCTGGACAGTCAGATAATTCACCCCTCCACTTT
CASSPGQSDNSPLHF
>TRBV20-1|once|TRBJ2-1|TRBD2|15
TGCAGTGCCAGTAGCGGGAGTGGGTCCTACAATGAGCAGTTCTTC
CSASSGSGSYNEQFF
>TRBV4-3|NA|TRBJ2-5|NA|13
TGCGCCAGCAGCCAAACGCCCGGGGAGACCCAGTACTTC
CASSQTPGETQYF
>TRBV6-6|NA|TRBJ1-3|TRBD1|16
TGTGCCAGCAGTCAGATTCAGGGGGCTCCTGGAAACACCATATATTTT
CASSQIQGAPGNTIYF
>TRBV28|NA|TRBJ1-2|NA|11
TGTGCCACTTCTACTTCCTATGGCTACACCTTC
CATSTSYGYTF
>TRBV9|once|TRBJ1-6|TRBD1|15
TGTGCCAGCAGCGGCCGGGACAGGGAAGGGTCACCCCTCCACTTT
CASSGRDREGSPLHF
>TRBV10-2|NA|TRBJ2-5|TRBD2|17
TGCGCCAGCAGTGAGTCTGGGTTAGCGGGATGGGCGGAGACCCAGTACTTC
CASSESGLAGWAETQYF
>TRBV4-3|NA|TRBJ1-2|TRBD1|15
TGCGCCAGCAGCCAAGAGACAGGGGGGAACTATGGCTACACCTTC
CASSQETGGNYGYTF